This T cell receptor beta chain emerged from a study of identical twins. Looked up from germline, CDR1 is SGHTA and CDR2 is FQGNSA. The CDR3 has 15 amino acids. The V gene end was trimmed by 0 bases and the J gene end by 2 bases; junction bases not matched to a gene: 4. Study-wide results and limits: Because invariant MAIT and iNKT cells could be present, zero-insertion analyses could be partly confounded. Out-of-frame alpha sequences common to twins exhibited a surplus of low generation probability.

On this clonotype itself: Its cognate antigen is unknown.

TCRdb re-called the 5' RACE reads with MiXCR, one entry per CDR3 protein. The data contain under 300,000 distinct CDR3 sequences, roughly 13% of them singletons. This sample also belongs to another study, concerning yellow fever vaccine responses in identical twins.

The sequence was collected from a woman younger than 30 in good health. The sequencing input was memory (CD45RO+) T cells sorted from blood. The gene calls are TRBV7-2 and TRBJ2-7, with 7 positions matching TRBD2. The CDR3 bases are TGTGCCAGCAGCTTAGCTAGCGGGTTGACCTACGAGCAGTACTTC. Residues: CASSLASGLTYEQYF.